These 23 T cell receptor beta chains share one sample of origin, sequenced in a study of T cells in women clearing cervical HPV infection. Assay: immunoSEQ multiplex PCR; the TCRdb copy retains only in-frame clones and omits some. The listing contains fewer than 30,000 clones. Sequencing was done on a sample of blood buffy coat. Receptors were obtained from a woman between 18 and 70 years old with a cervical HPV16 infection that either progressed to CIN3+ or cleared (not recorded which).

As concerns this clone: The read stops 3 residues short of the end of the CDR3; the missing end is completed from the germline J gene. The rearrangement links TRBV2 to TRBJ1-2; 9 bases line up with TRBD1. Per germline, CDR1 SNHLY and CDR2 FYNNEI. This CDR3 has 15 residues. The sequenced part of the CDR3 DNA is TGTGCCAGCAGTGTAGACAGGGGGGTTAGCTACGAC. Amino acids: CASSVDRGVSYD. In full, the CDR3 reads CASSVDRGVSYDYTF.

Comment on this clone: The read ends 3 residues before the CDR3 terminus; that terminus is restored from the germline J gene. This chain connects TRBV7-2 to TRBJ1-2; 8 bases align to TRBD1. The CDR3 consists of 14 residues. V trimming: 4 bases; J trimming: 6 bases; junction bases outside the gene matches: 7. Germline values: CDR1 SGHTA, CDR2 FQGNSA. CDR3 bases read: TGTGCCAGCAGCTCGAGGGCAGGGGGCGATGGC. Its protein is CASSSRAGGDG. The full CDR3 is CASSSRAGGDGYTF.

Worth noting for this clone: From the germline J gene comes the end of the CDR3, since the read stops 3 residues before it. The chain recombines TRBV18 with TRBJ2-2; 8 bases agree with TRBD2. The junction had 19 bases not matched to a gene; V was cut back by 1 base and J by 6 bases. This CDR3 has 20 residues. Germline CDR1 reads KGHSH; CDR2 reads LQKENI. Partial CDR3 DNA: TGTGCCAGCTCACCACGTGCCCTTTTCAGCGGGAGTGTCGAGGCCGGGGAG. This encodes CASSPRALFSGSVEAGE. The entire CDR3 protein reads CASSPRALFSGSVEAGELFF.

In the case of this clone: One end of the junction fails to match germline, which may point to a read error. The read terminates 3 residues ahead of where the CDR3 ends, so the germline J gene completes it. This chain links TRBV7-7 with TRBJ2-7, with D tentatively TRBD2 (6 bases). Germline CDR1 reads SSHAT; CDR2 reads FNYEAQ (reference sequence). The CDR3 is 15 amino acids. The chain's CDR3 is CASSSTPRGTDEQYF. Incomplete CDR3 DNA: TGTGCTAGCAGCTCAACCCCCCGGGGGACCGACGAG. Supplemented by reference TRBV7-7 and TRBJ2-7, the full variable domain reads GAGVSQSPRYKVTKRGQDVTLRCDPISSHATLYWYQQALGQGPEFLTYFNYEAQPDKSGLPSDRFSAERPEGSISTLTIQRTEQRDSAMYRCASSSTPRGTDEQYFGPGTRLTVT.

To note about this clone: The observed sequence ends 3 residues before the CDR3 terminus, with the missing tail filled in from the germline J gene. This sequence joins TRBV7-9 and TRBJ1-2; D is undetermined. CDR1 is SEHNR, CDR2 FQNEAQ, per germline (reference sequence). This CDR3 is built from 13 residues. V gave up 5 bases and J gave up 2 bases, with 9 bases separating them. The CDR3 loop reads CASSPSLNYGYTF. The part of the CDR3 DNA that was read is TGTGCCAGCAGCCCTAGCCTAAACTATGGC.

With regard to this clone: The read stops 3 residues short of the end of the CDR3; the missing end is completed from the germline J gene. The V gene is TRBV10-3, the J gene TRBJ2-5; possible D gene TRBD1, 6 bases. This CDR3 is built from 13 residues. V shed 3 bases and J shed 3 bases, with 8 bases lying between them. In germline, CDR1 is ENHRY, CDR2 SYGVKD. The CDR3 is CAISDGDKETQYF. CDR3 bases read: TGTGCCATCAGTGATGGGGACAAAGAGACC.

On this clone itself: With the read ending 3 residues before the CDR3 end, the germline J gene is used to fill in that end. The V gene is TRBV6-2 or TRBV6-3, the J gene TRBJ2-5, with TRBD1 identical over 8 bases. This CDR3 has 14 amino acids. V was clipped by 4 bases and J by 5 bases; unmatched bases: 6. CDR1 is MNHEY, CDR2 SVGEGT, per germline. CDR3 DNA (partial): TGTGCCAGCAGTTTCGGACAGGGCTTGGAGACC. It translates to CASSFGQGLET. The complete CDR3 protein is CASSFGQGLETQYF.

A note on this clone: The read finishes 3 residues shy of the CDR3 end, and the germline J gene is used to complete it. The chain uses TRBV7-6 and TRBJ1-2; the D gene is possibly TRBD1 (6 bases). The CDR3 runs to 14 residues. In germline, CDR1 is SGHVS, CDR2 FNYEAQ. The sequenced part of the CDR3 DNA is TGTGCCAGCAGCTTAGCCCCAGGGGAGGATACC. As protein: CASSLAPGEDT. The entire CDR3 protein reads CASSLAPGEDTYTF.

This CDR3 reads CASSLPRLVGGQETQYF. The CDR3 DNA, read in part, is TGTGCCAGCAGCTTACCTCGACTAGTTGGGGGGCAAGAGACC. The J gene is TRBJ2-5, the V gene TRBV7-8, with D perhaps matching TRBD2 (6 bases). The sequence runs out 3 residues before the end of the CDR3; the remainder is reconstructed from the germline J gene. Germline CDR1 is SGHVS and CDR2 is FQNEAQ. The CDR3 extends over 17 amino acids. With 2 bases removed from V and 2 bases from J, the gap between germline ends came to 18 bases.

Concerning this clone itself: The observed sequence ends 3 residues before the CDR3 terminus, with the missing tail filled in from the germline J gene. This sequence joins TRBV19 and TRBJ2-1; a weak D match, TRBD2 (6 bases). V gave up 5 bases and J gave up 3 bases, with 11 bases separating them. CDR1 and CDR2 from the germline V gene are LNHDA and SQIVND (reference sequence). This CDR3 is built from 14 residues. The CDR3: CASSRGRDYNEQFF. Incomplete CDR3 DNA: TGTGCCAGTAGTCGGGGGAGAGACTACAATGAG.

About this clone: With the read ending 3 residues before the CDR3 end, the germline J gene is used to fill in that end. This chain connects TRBV2 to TRBJ1-2, with a possible D match to TRBD1 (6 bases). The CDR3 runs 13 residues. Germline V CDR1 and CDR2: SNHLY, FYNNEI. Trimming cost V 3 bases and J 4 bases, with 9 bases left between them. CDR3: CASSDDRTYGYTF. The CDR3 bases that were read are TGTGCCAGCAGTGACGACAGGACCTATGGC.

On this clone: The sequenced fragment ends 3 residues before the CDR3 boundary, so the rest is inferred from the germline J gene. The J gene is TRBJ2-6, the V gene TRBV5-1; the D gene is possibly TRBD1 (6 bases). The CDR3 is made up of 16 amino acids. Germline CDR1 reads SGHRS; CDR2 reads YFSETQ. The germline V and J ends were trimmed by 0 bases and 1 base, with 8 bases remaining between them. The CDR3 loop is CASSLAGESGANVLTF. The covered CDR3 bases are TGCGCCAGCAGCTTGGCAGGGGAATCTGGGGCCAACGTC.

This clone ranks as medium-sized in terms of frequency. The observed sequence ends 3 residues before the CDR3 terminus, with the missing tail filled in from the germline J gene. V gene TRBV2 combines with J gene TRBJ2-6; D is ambiguous. The V and J ends lost 1 base and 0 bases respectively, with 7 bases between them. The V gene's germline CDR1 is SNHLY and CDR2 FYNNEI. The CDR3 loop spans 16 amino acids. The part of the CDR3 DNA that was read is TGTGCCAGCAGTGAAGGTCTCAGCTCTGGGGCCAACGTC. Amino acid sequence: CASSEGLSSGANV. The full CDR3 sequence reads CASSEGLSSGANVLTF.

Comments on this clone: The read halts 3 residues ahead of the CDR3 end, with the missing end drawn from the germline J gene. This chain links TRBV19 with TRBJ2-2, with D tentatively TRBD2 (5 bases). This CDR3 has 14 amino acids. The germline CDR1 and CDR2 sequences are LNHDA and SQIVND (reference sequence). The V end was cut by 7 bases, the J end by 2 bases, with 11 bases between. CDR3 bases read: TGTGCCAGTATGCTAGCCGGAAACACCGGGGAG. This gives the protein CASMLAGNTGE. The whole CDR3 protein reads CASMLAGNTGELFF.

Notes on this clone: The read gets to within 3 residues of the CDR3 end, and the germline J gene fills in the rest. The chain uses TRBV20-1 and TRBJ2-2; D is unresolved. V was clipped by 6 bases and J by 6 bases, with 11 bases between them. The CDR3 contains 12 residues. Per the germline V gene, CDR1 is DFQATT and CDR2 is SNEGSKA (reference sequence). This chain's CDR3 is CSARLLAGELFF. The covered CDR3 bases are TGCAGTGCGCGACTCTTGGCCGGGGAG.

As concerns this clone: The read terminates 3 residues ahead of where the CDR3 ends, so the germline J gene completes it. The genes are TRBV7-3 and TRBJ2-3, with TRBD1 matching 7 bases. CDR3 length equals 13 residues. Germline lookup yields CDR1 SGHTA and CDR2 FQGTGA. This CDR3 is CASSQDRNQPQYF. Partial CDR3 DNA: TGTGCCAGCAGCCAGGACAGGAATCAGCCG.

Comments on this clone: Coverage ceases 3 residues before the CDR3 finishes, and the germline J gene fills in the end. The chain couples TRBV28 to TRBJ2-7, with D tentatively TRBD2 (6 bases). Between the trimmed V and J ends, which lost 5 bases and 0 bases, there was a span of 20 bases. The length of the CDR3 is 17 residues. Germline CDR1 MDHEN, CDR2 SYDVKM. Partial CDR3 DNA: TGTGCCAGCAGTCCAGCGGGTGGGGGATCAAGCTCCTACGAG. This encodes CASSPAGGGSSSYE. The full-length CDR3 reads as CASSPAGGGSSSYEQYF. The variable domain in full, with the rest retrieved from reference TRBV28 and TRBJ2-7, is DVKVTQSSRYLVKRTGEKVFLECVQDMDHENMFWYRQDPGLGLRLIYFSYDVKMKEKGDIPEGYSVSREKKERFSLILESASTNQTSMYLCASSPAGGGSSSYEQYFGPGTRLTVT.

Comment on this clone: The CDR3 end is not reached by the read, which stops 3 residues before it; the germline J gene fills it in. V gene TRBV19 combines with J gene TRBJ1-2; TRBD1 aligns across 9 bases. The CDR3 contains 15 residues. Germline CDR1 reads LNHDA; CDR2 reads SQIVND (reference sequence). Partial CDR3 DNA: TGTGCCAGTAGTATAAAGCCGGGACAGGGTTTCGAC. Residues: CASSIKPGQGFD. The whole CDR3 protein is CASSIKPGQGFDYTF. Using reference TRBV19 and TRBJ1-2 for the parts outside the CDR3, the full variable domain is DGGITQSPKYLFRKEGQNVTLSCEQNLNHDAMYWYRQDPGQGLRLIYYSQIVNDFQKGDIAEGYSVSREKKESFPLTVTSAQKNPTAFYLCASSIKPGQGFDYTFGSGTRLTVV.

Comments on this clone: The CDR3 end lies 3 residues beyond the end of the read and is filled in from the germline J gene. V usage is TRBV29-1 and J usage is TRBJ1-3; possibly TRBD1 for D (6 bases). In germline, CDR1 is SQVTM, CDR2 ANQGSEA. The ends were cut back, 5 bases at V and 4 bases at J, with 12 bases in the middle. This CDR3 has 13 amino acids. CDR3 bases read: TGCAGCGTTTCAGGGGCGGACGGAAACACC. Translated: CSVSGADGNT. In full, the CDR3 is CSVSGADGNTIYF.

On this clone itself: The read ends 3 residues shy of where the CDR3 ends; the end is completed using the germline J gene. The V call is TRBV30, the J call TRBJ2-1, with D tentatively TRBD2 (7 bases). The CDR3 is 15 amino acids. The V and J ends lost 1 base and 2 bases respectively, with 12 bases between them. CDR1 is GTSNPN and CDR2 is SVGIG in the germline V gene (reference sequence). Partial CDR3 DNA: TGTGCCTGGAGTGCTGACGGGGGGCCCTACAATGAG. The encoded protein is CAWSADGGPYNE. The CDR3 in its entirety is CAWSADGGPYNEQFF. Variable domain in full (rest from reference TRBV30 and TRBJ2-1): SQTIHQWPATLVQPVGSPLSLECTVEGTSNPNLYWYRQAAGRGLQLLFYSVGIGQISSEVPQNLSASRPQDRQFILSSKKLLLSDSGFYLCAWSADGGPYNEQFFGPGTRLTVL.

In the case of this clone: Read data end 3 residues before the CDR3 end; the end is taken from the germline J gene. The V gene is TRBV9, the J gene TRBJ1-6, with TRBD1 matching over 8 bases. This CDR3 comprises 14 residues. Germline V gene lookup returns CDR1 SGDLS and CDR2 YYNGEE. The CDR3 loop is CASSEGTGRQALHF. The part of the CDR3 DNA that was read is TGTGCCAGCAGCGAAGGGACAGGTCGTCAGGCC.

Remarks on this clone: The read falls 3 residues short of the CDR3 end, and the missing part is taken from the germline J gene. The gene calls are TRBV30 and TRBJ1-6; no clear D. Germline-derived CDR1 and CDR2 are GTSNPN and SVGIG (reference sequence). The CDR3 is made up of 15 amino acids. V shed 3 bases and J shed 6 bases, with 15 bases lying between them. CDR3: CAWRFPRSINSPLHF. The covered CDR3 bases are TGTGCCTGGAGGTTTCCGCGTTCAATTAATTCACCC. Looking up the rest from reference TRBV30 and TRBJ1-6 gives the full variable domain: SQTIHQWPATLVQPVGSPLSLECTVEGTSNPNLYWYRQAAGRGLQLLFYSVGIGQISSEVPQNLSASRPQDRQFILSSKKLLLSDSGFYLCAWRFPRSINSPLHFGNGTRLTVT.

Concerning this clone itself: The missing CDR3 end, 3 residues past where the read stops, is filled in from the germline J gene. V usage is TRBV5-1 and J usage is TRBJ2-2; TRBD2 agrees at 12 bases. Germline CDR1 SGHRS, CDR2 YFSETQ. This CDR3 is built from 15 residues. V dropped 3 bases and J dropped 7; count of bases not matched to a gene: 4. The chain's CDR3 is CASSSGTSGFGELFF. The DNA read from the CDR3 is TGCGCCAGCAGCTCCGGGACTAGCGGGTTCGGGGAG.